The 31 T cell receptor beta chains below come from one sample, sequenced in a study of T cell responses to AZD1222 COVID-19 vaccine. The data were produced by immunoSEQ multiplex PCR, yet TCRdb's version contains in-frame clones alone and is incomplete. The table records about 100,000 clones, more than 70% of them present only once. The specimen comprised peripheral blood, sampled on day 0 of AZD1222 vaccination. These TCRs come from an adult in good health.

The CDR3 here is CASSEGSGNQPQHF. CDR3 bases: TGTGCCAGCAGTGAGGGGTCAGGCAATCAGCCCCAGCATTTT. V usage is TRBV2 and J usage is TRBJ1-5, with D uncertain. The CDR3 has 14 residues. Trimming shortened V by 3 bases and J by 2 bases, and 8 bases separated the two germline ends. CDR1 and CDR2 from the germline V gene are SNHLY and FYNNEI.

This chain uses TRBV18 with TRBJ1-2, with D unclear. The CDR3 consists of 13 residues. The ends were cut back, 5 bases at V and 6 bases at J, with 13 bases in the middle. Looked up from germline, CDR1 is KGHSH and CDR2 is LQKENI. CDR3 residues: CASSANRGDGYTF. The DNA for the CDR3 is TGTGCCAGCTCAGCCAACCGGGGAGATGGCTACACCTTC.

The V call is TRBV3-1 (or the pseudogene TRBV3-2), the J call TRBJ2-1; the match to TRBD2 covers 11 bases. Germline assignment: CDR1 LGHDT and CDR2 YNNKEL (reference sequence). The V segment lost 3 bases and the J segment 6 bases; nucleotides outside the gene matches: 7. CDR3 length: 16 residues. Here the CDR3 reads CASSQGTGTSGNEQFF. As DNA, the CDR3 is TGTGCCAGCAGCCAGGGCACCGGGACTAGCGGCAATGAGCAGTTCTTC.

This chain joins TRBV28 and TRBJ1-3; D is unclear. Trimming took 10 bases from V and 3 from J, leaving 10 bases between them. From germline, CDR1 is MDHEN and CDR2 SYDVKM. The CDR3 totals 12 residues. CDR3 sequence (DNA): TGTGCCATCAGGAGTAATGGAAACACCATATATTTT. This sequence encodes CAIRSNGNTIYF.

V usage is TRBV9 and J usage is TRBJ2-3; TRBD1 is a possible D gene (6 bases). This CDR3 contains 12 residues. CDR1 is SGDLS, CDR2 YYNGEE, per germline. V dropped 1 base and J dropped 6 bases, with 6 bases sitting between them. The CDR3 region is CASSVQGDTQYF. CDR3 nucleotides: TGTGCCAGCAGCGTACAGGGGGATACGCAGTATTTT. Combining the CDR3 with reference TRBV9 and TRBJ2-3 gives the whole variable domain DSGVTQTPKHLITATGQRVTLRCSPRSGDLSVYWYQQSLDQGLQFLIQYYNGEERAKGNILERFSAQQFPDLHSELNLSSLELGDSALYFCASSVQGDTQYFGPGTRLTVL.

This chain links TRBV5-4 with TRBJ1-2; D remains ambiguous. V was trimmed by 0 bases and J by 4 bases, leaving 4 bases between them. The CDR3 sequence is 12 residues long. CDR1 and CDR2 (germline): SGHNT, YYREEE (reference sequence). The CDR3 DNA follows: TGTGCCAGCAGCTTGGACGTCTATGGCTACACCTTC. Residues: CASSLDVYGYTF.

The J gene is TRBJ2-3, the V gene TRBV28, with D perhaps given as TRBD1 or TRBD2 (5 bases each). From germline, CDR1 is MDHEN and CDR2 SYDVKM. The CDR3 has 21 residues. The ends were cut back, 4 bases at V and 0 bases at J, with 29 bases in the middle. CDR3 protein: CASSSEFPDIGTATSTDTQYF. Written as DNA, the CDR3 is TGTGCCAGCAGTTCCGAGTTTCCTGATATAGGGACGGCTACTAGCACAGATACGCAGTATTTT.

V usage is TRBV10-3 and J usage is TRBJ1-2, with D tentatively TRBD1 (6 bases). This CDR3 region has 14 residues. CDR1 is ENHRY and CDR2 is SYGVKD in the germline V gene. Trimming removed 8 bases at V and 5 bases at J, with 18 bases between. This chain's CDR3 is CAIQSGGQSYGYTF. DNA of the CDR3: TGTGCCATCCAGTCCGGGGGGCAAAGTTATGGCTACACCTTC.

The chain has TRBV29-1 and TRBJ2-1; D not resolved. CDR3 length: 12 residues. Trimming took 3 bases from V and 10 from J, leaving 13 bases between them. Germline V gene lookup returns CDR1 SQVTM and CDR2 ANQGSEA. As DNA, the CDR3 is TGCAGCGTTGATTTTCGGCGGCACGAGCAGTTCTTC. Amino acid sequence: CSVDFRRHEQFF.

The V call is TRBV28, the J call TRBJ1-5, with D perhaps matching TRBD1 (5 bases). The V end lost 10 bases, the J end lost 4 bases, and 17 bases lay between the germline ends. Per the germline V gene, CDR1 is MDHEN and CDR2 is SYDVKM. This CDR3 is 14 amino acids long. CDR3 nucleotide sequence: TGTGCCACCGCAAAGTTCAGGGAAAATCAGCCCCAGCATTTT. Translation: CATAKFRENQPQHF.

This chain joins TRBV28 and TRBJ1-5; 9 bases are a match to TRBD1. This CDR3 is built from 19 residues. V was clipped by 6 bases and J by 2 bases; unmatched bases: 17. The germline V gene has CDR1 MDHEN and CDR2 SYDVKM. Written as DNA, the CDR3 is TGTGCCAGCAGGTTTACGGGACAGGGCGGACCACGAGGCAATCAGCCCCAGCATTTT. Amino acids: CASRFTGQGGPRGNQPQHF. The whole variable domain, filled in from reference TRBV28 and TRBJ1-5, reads DVKVTQSSRYLVKRTGEKVFLECVQDMDHENMFWYRQDPGLGLRLIYFSYDVKMKEKGDIPEGYSVSREKKERFSLILESASTNQTSMYLCASRFTGQGGPRGNQPQHFGDGTRLSIL.

This chain connects TRBV27 to TRBJ2-7, with D perhaps assigned TRBD1 or TRBD2 (5 bases each). Per germline, CDR1 MNHEY and CDR2 SMNVEV (reference sequence). The CDR3 is 15 amino acids. The V and J ends lost 5 bases and 5 bases respectively, with 19 bases between them. CDR3 residues: CASSREAVGPNEQYF. The CDR3 DNA sequence: TGTGCCAGCAGTCGTGAGGCAGTGGGACCTAACGAGCAGTACTTC.

The genes are TRBV4-1 and TRBJ1-2; no definite D call. The V end lost 0 bases, the J end lost 6 bases, and 8 bases lay between the germline ends. This CDR3 spans 13 amino acids. Germline V gives CDR1 MGHRA, CDR2 YSYEKL. This CDR3 reads CASSQDKKDGYTF. The CDR3 DNA reads TGCGCCAGCAGCCAAGATAAGAAGGATGGCTACACCTTC.

This chain uses TRBV11-2 with TRBJ2-5; the match to TRBD1 covers 7 bases. This CDR3 is built from 15 residues. V dropped 5 bases and J dropped 2; count of bases not matched to a gene: 8. Germline V gives CDR1 SGHAT, CDR2 FQNNGV. The CDR3 region has the DNA TGTGCCAGCAGCCTGACAGGGATTAGGCAAGAGACCCAGTACTTC. This codes for CASSLTGIRQETQYF. Full variable domain (missing parts from reference TRBV11-2 and TRBJ2-5): EAGVAQSPRYKIIEKRQSVAFWCNPISGHATLYWYQQILGQGPKLLIQFQNNGVVDDSQLPKDRFSAERLKGVDSTLKIQPAKLEDSAVYLCASSLTGIRQETQYFGPGTRLLVL.

V usage is TRBV27 and J usage is TRBJ1-1; D is uncertain. Trimming took 3 bases from V and 1 from J, leaving 6 bases between them. Germline V lookup: CDR1 MNHEY, CDR2 SMNVEV (reference sequence). The CDR3 covers 13 residues. CDR3: CASSFQRNTEAFF. CDR3 DNA sequence: TGTGCCAGCAGTTTCCAACGGAACACTGAAGCTTTCTTT.

The V gene is TRBV25-1, the J gene TRBJ2-5, with 11 bases matching TRBD2. Germline trimming cut 5 bases from V and 1 base from J; bases unmatched to any gene: 3. Germline assignment: CDR1 MGHDK and CDR2 SYGVNS. The CDR3 is made up of 15 amino acids. The CDR3 DNA reads TGTGCCAGCAGTCAAGGGACTAGCGGCCAAGAGACCCAGTACTTC. As protein: CASSQGTSGQETQYF. The variable domain in full, with the rest retrieved from reference TRBV25-1 and TRBJ2-5, is EADIYQTPRYLVIGTGKKITLECSQTMGHDKMYWYQQDPGMELHLIHYSYGVNSTEKGDLSSESTVSRIRTEHFPLTLESARPSHTSQYLCASSQGTSGQETQYFGPGTRLLVL.

The chain is built from TRBV19 and TRBJ2-7, with D perhaps given as TRBD1 or TRBD2 (5 bases each). In germline, CDR1 is LNHDA, CDR2 SQIVND (reference sequence). The CDR3 covers 16 residues. The ends were cut back, 3 bases at V and 2 bases at J, with 17 bases in the middle. The CDR3 loop reads CASSIALGTVTYEQYF. DNA of the CDR3: TGTGCCAGTAGTATTGCACTGGGGACCGTTACCTACGAGCAGTACTTC.

V usage is TRBV4-3 and J usage is TRBJ2-3, with a tentative D call TRBD2 (6 bases). CDR1 and CDR2 from the germline V gene are LGHNA and YSLEER. CDR3 size: 15 residues. Trimming removed 3 bases at V and 4 bases at J, with 14 bases between. The CDR3 sequence is CASSQRGGRSDTQYF. CDR3 DNA: TGCGCCAGCAGCCAGCGGGGTGGCCGGTCAGATACGCAGTATTTT.

This chain links TRBV29-1 with TRBJ2-1; 12 nucleotides match TRBD1. CDR3 length: 13 residues. V was clipped by 7 bases and J by 9 bases; unmatched bases: 7. CDR1 SQVTM and CDR2 ANQGSEA come from the germline V gene. As DNA, the CDR3 is TGCAGCGATCCGGGACAGGGGGCTGGTGAGCAGTTCTTC. Its translation: CSDPGQGAGEQFF.

The V gene is TRBV19, the J gene TRBJ1-2; 9 positions match TRBD1. Trimming cost V 5 bases and J 4 bases; bases outside gene matches: 8. The CDR3 has 15 residues. Germline V gives CDR1 LNHDA, CDR2 SQIVND (reference sequence). This CDR3 is CASSPGQGSGYGYTF. The DNA for the CDR3 is TGTGCCAGTAGTCCAGGACAGGGGAGCGGCTATGGCTACACCTTC.

This sequence joins TRBV27 and TRBJ1-1; D is uncertain. The CDR3 is made up of 13 amino acids. Trimming left V 3 bases short and J 1 base short, with 6 bases between. Germline CDR1 MNHEY, CDR2 SMNVEV (reference sequence). CDR3 loop: CASSFAENTEAFF. The CDR3 nucleotides are TGTGCCAGCAGTTTTGCGGAGAACACTGAAGCTTTCTTT.

This chain joins TRBV7-2 and TRBJ1-2, with 8 bases lining up with TRBD1. Germline CDR1 reads SGHTA; CDR2 reads FQGNSA. The CDR3 is made up of 13 amino acids. J lost 8 bases, V lost 4 bases, and 6 bases had no gene match. CDR3 bases: TGTGCCAGCAGCTCGCAGGGGGCGGGCGGCTACACCTTC. Protein sequence: CASSSQGAGGYTF.

This chain joins TRBV21-1 and TRBJ2-1; no check of the table's D call, TRBD1, against the DNA was made. TRBV21-1 is an annotated pseudogene. This CDR3 contains 16 residues. In DNA, the CDR3 is TGTGCCAGCAGCAAAGCCCGGACAGCAGCTTACAATGAGCAGTTCTTC. Protein product: CASSKARTAAYNEQFF.

This clone was seen only once. This rearrangement joins TRBV10-3 to TRBJ2-3, with D tentatively TRBD2 (6 bases). Per the germline V gene, CDR1 is ENHRY and CDR2 is SYGVKD. CDR3 length: 15 amino acids. V lost 4 bases, J lost 7 bases, and 18 bases lay in between. The CDR3 DNA follows: TGTGCCATCAGTGTCGGGGGACTTAGCATGAATACGCAGTATTTT. Translated, it gives CAISVGGLSMNTQYF.

This clone was seen just once. The V gene is TRBV5-6, the J gene TRBJ2-5, with unresolved D. The CDR3 is 13 amino acids. V dropped 0 bases and J dropped 5 bases, with 8 bases sitting between them. Germline V gene lookup returns CDR1 SGHDT and CDR2 YYEEEE. The CDR3 DNA follows: TGTGCCAGCAGCTTGGGGGATGGGGAGACCCAGTACTTC. Its translation is CASSLGDGETQYF. Looking up the rest from reference TRBV5-6 and TRBJ2-5 gives the full variable domain: DAGVTQSPTHLIKTRGQQVTLRCSPKSGHDTVSWYQQALGQGPQFIFQYYEEEERQRGNFPDRFSGHQFPNYSSELNVNALLLGDSALYLCASSLGDGETQYFGPGTRLLVL.

The V and J genes are TRBV6-5 and TRBJ2-7; TRBD2 aligns across 7 bases. V lost 6 bases and J lost 2; bases outside the gene matches: 7. Germline V gives CDR1 MNHEY, CDR2 SVGAGI. The CDR3 is 14 amino acids. The CDR3 loop is CASSLGRGTYEQYF. The CDR3 DNA sequence: TGTGCCAGCAGCCTCGGGCGGGGGACCTACGAGCAGTACTTC.

In this sample, this clone turned up once. The chain has TRBV7-6 and TRBJ1-6, with 10 nucleotides matching TRBD1. CDR1 and CDR2 (germline): SGHVS, FNYEAQ. J lost 8 bases, V lost 1 base, and 2 bases had no gene match. There are 15 residues in the CDR3. This CDR3 reads CASSLGGTGDSPLHF. The CDR3 DNA reads as TGTGCCAGCAGCTTAGGGGGGACAGGGGATTCACCCCTCCACTTT. Variable domain in full (rest from reference TRBV7-6 and TRBJ1-6): GAGVSQSPRYKVTKRGQDVALRCDPISGHVSLYWYRQALGQGPEFLTYFNYEAQQDKSGLPNDRFSAERPEGSISTLTIQRTEQRDSAMYRCASSLGGTGDSPLHFGNGTRLTVT.

The rearrangement links TRBV3-1 (or the pseudogene TRBV3-2) to TRBJ1-6; D is unclear. Per the germline V gene, CDR1 is LGHDT and CDR2 is YNNKEL (reference sequence). This CDR3 is built from 18 residues. V was shortened by 2 bases and J by 0 bases, with 14 bases between the two germline ends. CDR3 in DNA: TGTGCCAGCAGCCAACAACTGGGCCCGAGCTCCTATAATTCACCCCTCCACTTT. Its translation is CASSQQLGPSSYNSPLHF.

This clone was found once. The rearrangement joins TRBV28 to TRBJ1-5; no clear D gene. The V and J ends lost 3 bases and 3 bases respectively, with 9 bases between them. This CDR3 is built from 14 residues. Germline V CDR1 and CDR2: MDHEN, SYDVKM. The CDR3 reads CASSFRRTNQPQHF. In DNA form, the CDR3 reads TGTGCCAGCAGTTTTAGGCGGACCAATCAGCCCCAGCATTTT.

The chain combines TRBV11-2 with TRBJ1-6, with D possibly being TRBD1 (5 bases). Germline CDR1 SGHAT, CDR2 FQNNGV. The CDR3 extends over 16 amino acids. V lost 6 bases to trimming and J lost 5 bases, with 17 bases between them. Here the CDR3 reads CASRTLRGRNNSPLHF. The CDR3 coding sequence is TGTGCCAGCAGGACCCTGCGGGGCCGGAATAATTCACCCCTCCACTTT.

The rearrangement joins TRBV27 to TRBJ1-2; perhaps TRBD1 as D (6 bases). The germline V gene has CDR1 MNHEY and CDR2 SMNVEV (reference sequence). V lost 4 bases to trimming and J lost 6 bases, with 18 bases between them. The CDR3 extends over 15 amino acids. This CDR3 is CASSSFLRGGDGYTF. The DNA for the CDR3 is TGTGCCAGCAGTTCCTTCCTCAGGGGTGGGGATGGCTACACCTTC.